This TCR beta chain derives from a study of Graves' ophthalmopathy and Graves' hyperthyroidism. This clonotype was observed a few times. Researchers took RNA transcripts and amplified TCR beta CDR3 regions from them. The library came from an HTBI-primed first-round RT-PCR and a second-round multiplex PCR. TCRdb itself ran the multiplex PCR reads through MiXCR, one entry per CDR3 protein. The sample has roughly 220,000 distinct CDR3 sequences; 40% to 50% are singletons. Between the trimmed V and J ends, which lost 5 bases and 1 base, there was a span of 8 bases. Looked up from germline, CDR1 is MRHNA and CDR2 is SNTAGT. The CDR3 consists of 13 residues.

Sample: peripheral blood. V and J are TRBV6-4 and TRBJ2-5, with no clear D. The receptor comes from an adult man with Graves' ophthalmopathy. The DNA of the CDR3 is TGTGCCAGCAGTCCTTCCTTCCAAGAGACCCAGTACTTC. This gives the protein CASSPSFQETQYF.